This T cell receptor beta chain was obtained from a study of blood T cell repertoires in COVID-19 (dated by TCRdb to the early 2020s). Context from the whole study: The collaborator samples originated in the United States, Italy and Spain and spanned the acute and convalescent phases of COVID-19. Where HLA class I and class II types were available, the types were taken from metadata supplied by the sample provider, not from assay-based typing. Samples came from the ongoing ImmuneRACE study (first 160 participants) plus 1,254 subjects from 6 global collaborators. The prospective study material was composed of cDNA or gDNA derived from T cells, B-cell-depleted T cells, or PBMCs. The sample metadata nearly always contained a de-identified subject ID, COVID-19 status, age in years and sex. The dataset comprised deeply sampled blood TCRbeta repertoires from subjects exposed to, actively infected with, or recovered from COVID-19. The repertoires were released in a freely available public database intended as a resource for research on the immune response to SARS-CoV-2. The paper's findings and limits, for the study overall: The amount of clinical and demographic metadata varied by source and participant and was provided uncurated.

TCRbeta CDR3 regions were amplified from genomic DNA by means of the immunoSEQ Assay, a bias-controlled multiplex PCR. As for the original processing: The number of nucleated cells in each sample was estimated from the amplification of reference gene primers within the assay. Sequence reads were collapsed and filtered to measure the absolute abundance of every unique TCRbeta CDR3 rearrangement. For each sample, productive Simpson clonality was calculated as the square root of Simpson's diversity index across productive rearrangements. This immuneACCESS table, as held by TCRdb, lists in-frame sequences with V and J called but not all clones. Of the missing ones, under half trace to an unresolved V gene in checked studies; the others have no known cause. That table is the source of V, J and clone size, and D and trimming were worked out from the DNA. Across this sample there are 200,000 to 250,000 clones, with approximately 80% seen only once. The top ten clones comprise 7.4% of the sample.

Participants in the prospective study were enrolled through a virtual design, were aged about 18 to 100 years, and lived in about two dozen United States geographic areas. Cohort assignment in the prospective study relied on participant-reported clinical history from a screening survey and a study questionnaire. Mobile phlebotomists in the prospective study collected whole blood, serum and a nasopharyngeal or oropharyngeal swab from every participant. Prospective study participants could optionally give additional blood draws and questionnaires over an approximately two-month period. Prospective study blood samples were shipped either frozen or at room temperature before DNA extraction. Per the germline V gene, SGHRS is the CDR1 and YFSETQ is the CDR2. V and J are truncated by 4 bases and 3 bases respectively, leaving an intervening sequence of 18 bases. The cysteine opens and the phenylalanine closes a CDR3 of 16 amino acids. The sequence is cut down to CDR3 DNA, 48 bases in frame from base 1.

To note about this clone: No antigen is known for it. Per-nucleotide qualities are absent, and no much larger clonotype sits a single base away.

The clonotype was recovered from a woman aged 35 to 49 with acute COVID-19. The rearrangement joined TRBV5-1 to TRBJ2-3, and possibly TRBD2, on 7 matching bases. Sequenced material: PBMCs or T cells enriched from blood (not recorded which). The nucleotides read TGCGCCAGCAGCCCCGGGGGGCGTGTTGTAACAGATACGCAGTATTTT. It codes for CASSPGGRVVTDTQYF. The variable domain in full, with residues beyond the CDR3 obtained from the reference TRBV5-1 and TRBJ2-3 genes, is KAGVTQTPRYLIKTRGQQVTLSCSPISGHRSVSWYQQTPGQGLQFLFEYFSETQRNKGNFPGRFSGRQFSNSRSEMNVSTLELGDSALYLCASSPGGRVVTDTQYFGPGTRLTVL.